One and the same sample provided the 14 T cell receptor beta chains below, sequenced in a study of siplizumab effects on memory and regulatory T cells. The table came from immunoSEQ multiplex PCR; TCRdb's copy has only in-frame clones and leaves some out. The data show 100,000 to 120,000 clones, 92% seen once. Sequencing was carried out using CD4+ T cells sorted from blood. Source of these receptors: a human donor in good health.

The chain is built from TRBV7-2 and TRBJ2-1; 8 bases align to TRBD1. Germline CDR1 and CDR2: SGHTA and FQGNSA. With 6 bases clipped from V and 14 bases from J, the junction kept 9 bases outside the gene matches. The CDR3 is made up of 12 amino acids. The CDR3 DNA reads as TGTGCCAGCAGTTTGACCGGGACAGGCAAGTTCTTC. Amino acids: CASSLTGTGKFF.

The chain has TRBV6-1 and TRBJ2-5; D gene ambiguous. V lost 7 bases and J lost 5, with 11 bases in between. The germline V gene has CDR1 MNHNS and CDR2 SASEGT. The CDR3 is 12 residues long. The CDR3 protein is CASTSDGETQYF. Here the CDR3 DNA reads TGTGCCAGCACCTCTGATGGGGAGACCCAGTACTTC.

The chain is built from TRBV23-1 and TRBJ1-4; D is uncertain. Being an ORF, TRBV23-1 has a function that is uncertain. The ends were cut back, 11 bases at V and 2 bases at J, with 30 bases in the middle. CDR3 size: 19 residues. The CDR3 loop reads CARPMDPSRRMGTNEKLFF. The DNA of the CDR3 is TGCGCCCGGCCGATGGACCCCTCAAGGCGGATGGGTACTAATGAAAAACTGTTTTTT.

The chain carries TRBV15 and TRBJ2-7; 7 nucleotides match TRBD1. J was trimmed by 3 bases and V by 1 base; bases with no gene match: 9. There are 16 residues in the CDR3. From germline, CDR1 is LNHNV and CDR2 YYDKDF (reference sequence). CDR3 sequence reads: CATSRVEGTAYYEQYF. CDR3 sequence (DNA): TGTGCCACCAGCAGAGTCGAAGGGACAGCTTACTACGAGCAGTACTTC.

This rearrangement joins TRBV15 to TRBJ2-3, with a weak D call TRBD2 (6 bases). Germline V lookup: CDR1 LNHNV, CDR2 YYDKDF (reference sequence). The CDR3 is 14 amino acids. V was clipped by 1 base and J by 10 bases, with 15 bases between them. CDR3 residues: CATSRGFRGEAQYF. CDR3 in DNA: TGTGCCACCAGCAGAGGTTTTAGAGGGGAGGCGCAGTATTTT.

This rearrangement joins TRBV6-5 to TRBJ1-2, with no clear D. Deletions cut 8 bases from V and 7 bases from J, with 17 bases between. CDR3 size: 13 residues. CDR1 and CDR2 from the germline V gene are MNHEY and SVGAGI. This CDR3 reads CASRASLRGGYTF. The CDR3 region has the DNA TGTGCCAGCCGCGCTAGCCTGCGGGGTGGCTACACCTTC.

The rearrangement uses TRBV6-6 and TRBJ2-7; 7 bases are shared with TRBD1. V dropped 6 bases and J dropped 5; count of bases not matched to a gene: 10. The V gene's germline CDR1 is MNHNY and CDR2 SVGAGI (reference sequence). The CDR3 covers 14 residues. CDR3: CASSRLMTGNEQYF. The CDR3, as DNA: TGTGCCAGCAGCCGTCTAATGACAGGGAACGAGCAGTACTTC.

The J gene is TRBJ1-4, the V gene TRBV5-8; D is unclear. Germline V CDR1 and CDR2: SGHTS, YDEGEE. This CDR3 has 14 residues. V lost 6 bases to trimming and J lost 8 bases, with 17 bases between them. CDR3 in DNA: TGTGCCAGCAATCAAGGACGAGATCGGGAAAAACTGTTTTTT. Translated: CASNQGRDREKLFF.

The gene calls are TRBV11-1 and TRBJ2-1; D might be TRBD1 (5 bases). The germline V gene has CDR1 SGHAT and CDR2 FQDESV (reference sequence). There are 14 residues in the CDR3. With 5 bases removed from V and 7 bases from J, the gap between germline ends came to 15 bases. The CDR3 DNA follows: TGTGCCAGCAGCACCCGTGTAGGGGTGAATGAGCAGTTCTTC. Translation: CASSTRVGVNEQFF.

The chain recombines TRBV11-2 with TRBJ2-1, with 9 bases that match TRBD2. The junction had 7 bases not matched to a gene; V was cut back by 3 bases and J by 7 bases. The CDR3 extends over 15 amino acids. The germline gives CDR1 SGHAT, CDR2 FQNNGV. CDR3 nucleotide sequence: TGTGCCAGCAGCTTGGGTAGCGGGAGTTTTAATGAGCAGTTCTTC. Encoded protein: CASSLGSGSFNEQFF.

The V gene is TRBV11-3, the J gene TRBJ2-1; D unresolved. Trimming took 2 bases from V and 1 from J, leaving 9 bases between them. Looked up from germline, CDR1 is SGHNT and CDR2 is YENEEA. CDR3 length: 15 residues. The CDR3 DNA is TGTGCCAGCAGCTTAACTGACGGTTCCTACAATGAGCAGTTCTTC. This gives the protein CASSLTDGSYNEQFF.

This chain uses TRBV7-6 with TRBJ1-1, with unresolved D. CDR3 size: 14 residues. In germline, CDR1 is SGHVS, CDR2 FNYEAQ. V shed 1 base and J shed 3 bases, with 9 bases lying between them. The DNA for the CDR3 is TGTGCCAGCAGCTTAGAGGGTGCGGACACTGAAGCTTTCTTT. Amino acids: CASSLEGADTEAFF.

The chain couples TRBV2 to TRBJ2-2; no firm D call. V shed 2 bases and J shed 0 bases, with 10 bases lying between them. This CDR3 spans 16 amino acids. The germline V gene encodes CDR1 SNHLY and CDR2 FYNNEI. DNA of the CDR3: TGTGCCAGCAGTGAACTAGGGCACTCGAACACCGGGGAGCTGTTTTTT. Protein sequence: CASSELGHSNTGELFF. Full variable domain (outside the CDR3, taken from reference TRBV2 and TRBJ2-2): EPEVTQTPSHQVTQMGQEVILRCVPISNHLYFYWYRQILGQKVEFLVSFYNNEISEKSEIFDDQFSVERPDGSNFTLKIRSTKLEDSAMYFCASSELGHSNTGELFFGEGSRLTVL.

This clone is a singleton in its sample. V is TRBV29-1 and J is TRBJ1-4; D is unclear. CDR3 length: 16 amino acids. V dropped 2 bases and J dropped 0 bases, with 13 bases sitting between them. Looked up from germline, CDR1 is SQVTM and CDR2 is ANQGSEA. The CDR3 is CSVERPSGATNEKLFF. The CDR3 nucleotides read TGCAGCGTTGAACGGCCAAGTGGTGCAACTAATGAAAAACTGTTTTTT.